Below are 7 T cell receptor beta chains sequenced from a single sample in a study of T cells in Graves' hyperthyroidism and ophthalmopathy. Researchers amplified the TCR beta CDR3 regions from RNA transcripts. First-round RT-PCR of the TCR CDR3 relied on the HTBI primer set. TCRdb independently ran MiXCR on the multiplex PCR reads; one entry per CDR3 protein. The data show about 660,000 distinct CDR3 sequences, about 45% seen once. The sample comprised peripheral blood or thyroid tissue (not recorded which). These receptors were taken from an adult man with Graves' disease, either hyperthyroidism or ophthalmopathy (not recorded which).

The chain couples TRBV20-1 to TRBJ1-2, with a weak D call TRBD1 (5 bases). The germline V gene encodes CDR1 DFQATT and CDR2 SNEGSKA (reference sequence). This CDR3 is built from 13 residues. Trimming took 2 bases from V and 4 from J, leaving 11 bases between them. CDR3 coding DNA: TGCAGTGCTAGACGACCGGGGGGCTATGGCTACACCTTC. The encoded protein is CSARRPGGYGYTF.

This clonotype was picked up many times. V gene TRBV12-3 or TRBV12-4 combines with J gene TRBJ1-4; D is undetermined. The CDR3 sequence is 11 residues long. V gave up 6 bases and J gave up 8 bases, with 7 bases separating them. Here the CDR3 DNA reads TGTGCCAGCAGCTTAAGGGAAAAACTGTTTTTT. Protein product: CASSLREKLFF.

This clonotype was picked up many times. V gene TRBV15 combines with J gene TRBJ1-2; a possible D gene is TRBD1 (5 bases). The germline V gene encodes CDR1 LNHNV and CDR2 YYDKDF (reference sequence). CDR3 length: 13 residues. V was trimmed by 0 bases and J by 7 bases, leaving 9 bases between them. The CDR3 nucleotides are TGTGCCACCAGCAGAGATCAAGGGGTTGGCTACACCTTC. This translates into CATSRDQGVGYTF.

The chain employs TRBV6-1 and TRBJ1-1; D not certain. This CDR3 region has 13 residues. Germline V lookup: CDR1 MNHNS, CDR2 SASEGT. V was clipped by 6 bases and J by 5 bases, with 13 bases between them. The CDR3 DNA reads TGTGCCAGCAGGGAGACTGGGTGGACTGAAGCTTTCTTT. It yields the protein CASRETGWTEAFF.

CDR3: CSADTQGYTF. The CDR3 DNA reads TGCAGCGCCGATACTCAGGGGTACACCTTC. This chain joins TRBV29-1 and TRBJ1-2; a possible D gene is TRBD1 (6 bases). Germline CDR1 SQVTM, CDR2 ANQGSEA. Between the trimmed V and J ends, which lost 7 bases and 11 bases, there was a span of 14 bases. This CDR3 contains 10 residues.

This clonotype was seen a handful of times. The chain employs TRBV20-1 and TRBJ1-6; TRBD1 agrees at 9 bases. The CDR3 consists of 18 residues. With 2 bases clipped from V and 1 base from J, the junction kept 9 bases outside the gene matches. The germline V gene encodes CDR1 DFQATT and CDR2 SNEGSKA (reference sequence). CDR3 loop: CSARHGTGSKSYNSPLHF. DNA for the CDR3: TGCAGTGCTAGACATGGGACAGGGAGTAAGTCCTATAATTCACCCCTCCACTTT.

The CDR3 DNA sequence: TGTGCCAGCAGTGCTAGCGGGGGCGTTGCCTACGAGCAGTACTTC. Translation: CASSASGGVAYEQYF. The rearrangement links TRBV11-1 to TRBJ2-7; 10 bases match TRBD2. Germline trimming cut 6 bases from V and 2 bases from J; bases unmatched to any gene: 7. Looked up from germline, CDR1 is SGHAT and CDR2 is FQDESV (reference sequence). The CDR3 spans 15 residues.